This T cell receptor beta chain stems from a study of blood T cell repertoires in COVID-19. Overall study context: From the United States, Italy and Spain came samples of acute and convalescent COVID-19.

Profiled with immunoSEQ multiplex PCR; TCRdb holds only in-frame clones, not every one. This sample has roughly 360,000 clones, with about 90% found just once. There are many counts of this clone. Clinical history reported by participants formed the basis on which cohorts were assigned. Recovered participants had two consecutive negative NP/OP PCR tests, healthcare professional clearance, or symptom resolution. With V trimmed by 2 bases and J by 2 bases, 6 bases remained unmatched. The germline gives CDR1 LNHDA, CDR2 SQIVND (reference sequence). The CDR3 has 16 amino acids. The chain recombines TRBV19 with TRBJ1-5, with 7 bases fitting TRBD1. The receptor was derived from a man between 25 and 39 years old who had recovered from COVID-19. Sequencing used PBMCs or T cells enriched from blood (not recorded which). CDR3 DNA: TGTGCCAGTAGTATAACAGGGGCTAGGGGCAATCAGCCCCAGCATTTT. Residues: CASSITGARGNQPQHF.